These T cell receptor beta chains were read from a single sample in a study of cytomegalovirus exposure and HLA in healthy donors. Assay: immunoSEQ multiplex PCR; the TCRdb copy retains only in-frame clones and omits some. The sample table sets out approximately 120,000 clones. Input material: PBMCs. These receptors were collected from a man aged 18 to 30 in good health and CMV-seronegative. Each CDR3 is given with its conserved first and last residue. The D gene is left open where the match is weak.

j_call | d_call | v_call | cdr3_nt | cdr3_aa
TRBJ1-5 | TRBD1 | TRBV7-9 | TGTGCCAGCAGCCCGACTACAGGGGGCTTTCAGCCCCAGCATTTT | CASSPTTGGFQPQHF
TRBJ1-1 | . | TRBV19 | TGTGCCAGTAGTATTCCCGGGAGTCTGAACACTGAAGCTTTCTTT | CASSIPGSLNTEAFF
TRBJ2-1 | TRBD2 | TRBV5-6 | TGTGCCAGCTGTCCGGGACTAGCGGGAGTACGTGAGCAGTTCTTC | CASCPGLAGVREQFF
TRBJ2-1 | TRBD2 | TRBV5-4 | TGTGCCAGCAGCTCGAGGACTAGCGGGGGTCCGAAACTATACAATGAGCAGTTCTTC | CASSSRTSGGPKLYNEQFF
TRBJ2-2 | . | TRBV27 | TGTGCCAGCAGTTTCTGGGCGCCAGCCCGGGGGGAGCTGTTTTTT | CASSFWAPARGELFF
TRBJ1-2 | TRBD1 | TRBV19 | TGTGCCAGTAGACCCGGGACAGGAAGGAACTATGGCTACACCTTC | CASRPGTGRNYGYTF
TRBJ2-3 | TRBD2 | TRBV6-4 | TGTGCCAGCAGTGAGGGACTAGCGGCAGATACGCAGTATTTT | CASSEGLAADTQYF
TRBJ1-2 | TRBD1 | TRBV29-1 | TGCAGCGCTATAGCTCAGGAGGGACAGGAGAATGGAGGCACCTTC | CSAIAQEGQENGGTF
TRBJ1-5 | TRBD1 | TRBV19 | TGTGCCAGTAGTTTAAGGACAGGGACTCAGCCCCAGCATTTT | CASSLRTGTQPQHF
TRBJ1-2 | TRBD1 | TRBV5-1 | TGCGCCAGCAGCCCAGACAGGGGTTATGGCTACACCTTC | CASSPDRGYGYTF
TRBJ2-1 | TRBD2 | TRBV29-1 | TGCAGCGGCGAGACTAGCCCAAGTATTCATGAGCAGTTCTTC | CSGETSPSIHEQFF
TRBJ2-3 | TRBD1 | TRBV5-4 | TGTGCCAGCAGCTCAGGACAGGTTAGCACAGATACGCAGTATTTT | CASSSGQVSTDTQYF
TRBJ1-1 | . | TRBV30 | TGTGCCTGGAGCCACAGGGCAGGGACTGAAGCTTTCTTT | CAWSHRAGTEAFF
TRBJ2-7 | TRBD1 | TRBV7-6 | TGTGCCAGCAGCCCCGGGACAGGGTTGGACGAGCAGTACTTC | CASSPGTGLDEQYF
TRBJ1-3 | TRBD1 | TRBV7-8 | TGTGCCAGCAGCTTACAGGGGGTTCCCTCTGGAAACACCATATATTTT | CASSLQGVPSGNTIYF
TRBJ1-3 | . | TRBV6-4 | TGTGCCAGCAGTGCTTCGGGGGGATCTGGAAACACCATATATTTT | CASSASGGSGNTIYF
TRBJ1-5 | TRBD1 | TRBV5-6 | TGTGCCAGCAGCTTGTGGGACAGAGATAGCAATCAGCCCCAGCATTTT | CASSLWDRDSNQPQHF